This T cell receptor (beta chain) was retrieved from a study of cytomegalovirus exposure and HLA in healthy donors. V was clipped by 4 bases and J by 7 bases, with 17 bases between them. From germline, CDR1 is SGDLS and CDR2 YYNGEE. The length of the CDR3 is 14 residues. Primers included in the PCR were 60 Vbeta and 13 Jbeta primers. Sequenced by immunoSEQ multiplex PCR; TCRdb stores in-frame clones only, minus some. The sample carries some 57,000 clones, around 70% recorded once. Material for sequencing was PBMCs. This TCR came from a woman in her sixties or seventies in good health and CMV-seropositive. The chain joins TRBV9 to TRBJ1-2; D may be TRBD1 (6 bases). The CDR3 sequence: CASSPPQGRVGYTF. The CDR3 DNA reads TGTGCCAGCAGCCCCCCACAGGGAAGGGTTGGCTACACCTTC.